The rows below give T cell receptor beta chains drawn from one sample of a study of cytomegalovirus exposure and HLA in healthy donors. This table comes from immunoSEQ multiplex PCR, and its TCRdb copy is limited to in-frame clones, with some not included. The table lists about 63,000 clones, roughly nine tenths of them singletons. Sequences were obtained from PBMCs. The receptor source for this set is a woman in her 30s in good health and CMV-seropositive. Each CDR3 is given with its conserved first and last residue. D genes are given only for firm matches. A clone size is listed for some rows: how often the clone was seen (once, few, many), or a class if it is expanded.

j_gene,d_gene,v_gene,abundance,CDR3aa,CDR3nt
TRBJ1-2,TRBD1,TRBV5-1,NA,CASSLRQGGSANYGYTF,TGCGCCAGCAGCCTGCGACAGGGTGGTTCGGCTAACTATGGCTACACCTTC
TRBJ1-1,NA,TRBV5-1,NA,CASSPGGSLAEAFF,TGCGCCAGCAGCCCGGGGGGCAGCCTAGCTGAAGCTTTCTTT
TRBJ2-1,NA,TRBV14,NA,CASSQDLYNEQFF,TGTGCCAGCAGCCAAGATCTTTACAATGAGCAGTTCTTC
TRBJ2-2,TRBD2,TRBV7-8,NA,CASRPSGGYTGELFF,TGTGCCAGCAGACCTTCCGGGGGGTACACCGGGGAGCTGTTTTTT
TRBJ2-5,TRBD1,TRBV5-1,NA,CASSPGGQLQETQYF,TGCGCCAGCAGCCCTGGGGGACAGCTACAAGAGACCCAGTACTTC
TRBJ2-1,TRBD2,TRBV5-1,few,CASSPVLAGGSPNEQFF,TGCGCCAGCAGCCCCGTACTAGCGGGAGGTTCCCCCAATGAGCAGTTCTTC
TRBJ2-7,NA,TRBV14,NA,CASSQELASEQYF,TGTGCCAGCAGCCAAGAGTTAGCATCCGAGCAGTACTTC
TRBJ2-1,TRBD2,TRBV5-1,once,CASSTSTSGISYNEQFF,TGCGCCAGCAGCACCTCGACTAGCGGGATTTCCTACAATGAGCAGTTCTTC
TRBJ2-5,NA,TRBV27,NA,CASSSTNLPETQYF,TGTGCCAGCAGTTCGACTAACCTTCCAGAGACCCAGTACTTC
TRBJ2-2,NA,TRBV4-1,NA,CASSQLGITVVGAANTGELFF,TGCGCTAGCAGCCAACTGGGGATAACGGTGGTGGGGGCAGCTAACACCGGGGAGCTGTTTTTT
TRBJ2-2,NA,TRBV28,NA,CASSWGHNTGELFF,TGTGCCAGCAGTTGGGGACACAACACCGGGGAGCTGTTTTTT
TRBJ2-5,NA,TRBV6-5,NA,CAAAPRNREETQYF,TGTGCCGCGGCCCCTAGGAACAGGGAAGAGACCCAGTACTTC
TRBJ2-5,TRBD1,TRBV10-1,NA,CASSADRAMTQYF,TGCGCCAGCAGCGCGGACAGGGCGATGACCCAGTACTTC
TRBJ2-7,TRBD1,TRBV23-1,NA,CASSHPSGDRGYEQYF,TGCGCCAGCAGTCACCCCTCCGGGGACAGGGGGTACGAGCAGTACTTC
TRBJ1-1,NA,TRBV27,NA,CASSSPRRGGGGTEAFF,TGTGCCAGCAGTTCCCCCCGCCGGGGCGGCGGGGGTACTGAAGCTTTCTTT
TRBJ2-7,TRBD2,TRBV5-1,NA,CASSLSGKTYEQYF,TGCGCCAGCAGCTTGAGCGGGAAAACCTACGAGCAGTACTTC
TRBJ2-7,NA,TRBV6-1,NA,CASSEQFYYEQYF,TGTGCCAGCAGTGAACAGTTTTACTACGAGCAGTACTTC
TRBJ1-6,TRBD1,TRBV10-1,NA,CASRPPGWDRIYSPLHF,TGCGCCAGCCGTCCTCCGGGGTGGGACAGAATTTATTCACCCCTCCACTTT
TRBJ2-2,TRBD2,TRBV9,NA,CASSRGLALRNTGELFF,TGTGCCAGCAGTCGAGGACTAGCGTTAAGAAACACCGGGGAGCTGTTTTTT
TRBJ1-2,TRBD1,TRBV18,NA,CASSRGGGPGYTF,TGTGCCAGCTCACGTGGAGGGGGCCCAGGCTACACCTTC
TRBJ2-7,TRBD2,TRBV15,NA,CATSREGKGSGNSYEQYF,TGTGCCACCAGCAGAGAGGGGAAGGGGAGCGGGAACTCCTACGAGCAGTACTTC
TRBJ2-7,TRBD2,TRBV2,NA,CASSRTSGTSPYELYF,TGTGCCAGCAGTCGGACTAGCGGGACATCCCCCTACGAGCTGTACTTC
TRBJ1-3,TRBD1,TRBV27,NA,CASRDRGTSGNTIYF,TGTGCCAGCAGAGACAGGGGCACCTCTGGAAACACCATATATTTT
TRBJ1-5,NA,TRBV19,NA,CASRPWRGAHQPQHF,TGTGCCAGTAGACCCTGGCGGGGGGCACATCAGCCCCAGCATTTT
TRBJ2-4,TRBD2,TRBV9,few,CASSVGLAGGRDIQYF,TGTGCCAGCAGCGTAGGACTAGCGGGAGGGAGGGACATTCAGTACTTC
TRBJ2-7,TRBD2,TRBV5-1,NA,CASSFRASGTLPYEQYF,TGCGCCAGCAGCTTCAGGGCTAGCGGGACCTTACCCTACGAGCAGTACTTC
TRBJ1-4,NA,TRBV6-1,few,CASSGHLGREKLFF,TGTGCCAGCAGTGGACATTTGGGTCGGGAAAAACTGTTTTTT
TRBJ2-7,NA,TRBV29-1,NA,CSVEDQAGRRF,TGCAGCGTTGAAGATCAGGCGGGACGGCGCTTC
TRBJ2-5,NA,TRBV5-4,NA,CASSLDLRRGGVETQYF,TGTGCCAGCAGCTTGGACCTGAGGAGGGGGGGTGTGGAGACCCAGTACTTC
TRBJ2-7,TRBD1,TRBV7-8,few,CASGTGTGPLWSYEQYF,TGTGCCAGTGGAACCGGGACAGGGCCACTCTGGTCCTACGAGCAGTACTTC
TRBJ1-2,NA,TRBV6-6,NA,CASTPQKNYGYTF,TGTGCCAGCACCCCCCAGAAGAACTATGGCTACACCTTC
TRBJ1-2,NA,TRBV27,NA,CGGWVGNYGYTF,TGCGGAGGGTGGGTGGGAAACTATGGCTACACCTTC
TRBJ1-5,TRBD1,TRBV6-1,NA,CASSGPTGGVNQPQHF,TGTGCCAGCAGTGGCCCTACAGGGGGAGTCAATCAGCCCCAGCATTTT
TRBJ2-5,NA,TRBV12-2,NA,CASRLGVETQYF,TGTGCAAGTCGCTTAGGAGTAGAGACCCAGTACTTC
TRBJ2-5,NA,TRBV5-1,few,CASSPEAPHQETQYF,TGCGCCAGCAGCCCCGAGGCCCCACACCAAGAGACCCAGTACTTC
TRBJ2-7,TRBD1,TRBV11-2,NA,CASSWTGPRDEQYF,TGTGCCAGCAGCTGGACAGGGCCTAGAGACGAGCAGTACTTC
TRBJ1-4,TRBD1,TRBV2,NA,CASRIQGGKGEKLFF,TGTGCCAGCAGGATACAGGGGGGCAAAGGTGAAAAACTGTTTTTT
TRBJ2-5,TRBD1,TRBV27,NA,CASSLYRGSGQETQYF,TGTGCCAGCAGTTTATACAGGGGGTCGGGTCAAGAGACCCAGTACTTC
TRBJ1-2,NA,TRBV6-5,NA,CASSPLGGLGGYTF,TGTGCCAGCAGTCCTCTTGGAGGTTTGGGCGGCTACACCTTC
TRBJ1-6,TRBD1,TRBV28,once,CASSLIGTAYSPLHF,TGTGCCAGCAGTTTAATCGGGACAGCTTATTCACCCCTCCACTTT
TRBJ2-1,TRBD2,TRBV9,NA,CASSVGAGTYNEQFF,TGTGCCAGCAGCGTAGGAGCGGGAACCTACAATGAGCAGTTCTTC
TRBJ2-7,NA,TRBV9,NA,CASSAVGAGPYYEQYF,TGTGCCAGCAGTGCGGTAGGTGCGGGACCCTACTACGAGCAGTACTTC